The rows below give T cell receptor beta chains drawn from one sample of a study of lymphopenia after photon versus proton radiotherapy. The protocol was immunoSEQ multiplex PCR, while the TCRdb copy is restricted to in-frame clones and leaves out a portion. The data show approximately 53,000 clones, 80% to 95% seen once. The source material was peripheral blood, sampled from a patient treated with photon-based radiotherapy. The receptors here all came from a woman in her thirties or forties with cholangiocarcinoma. Each CDR3 is given with its conserved first and last residue. Fields, in order: clone size, V gene, J gene, CDR3 length, D gene, CDR3 DNA, CDR3 protein. D genes are given only for firm matches. Not every row has a clone size; where given, it reads once, few, many or a size class.

.	TRBV5-1	TRBJ1-1	15	.	TGCGCCAGCAGCTTGTTAGGGCTGACGAACACTGAAGCTTTCTTT	CASSLLGLTNTEAFF
once	TRBV5-1	TRBJ2-2	16	TRBD2	TGCGCCAGCAGCTTACTAGCGGGGATGAACACCGGGGAGCTGTTTTTT	CASSLLAGMNTGELFF
.	TRBV6-5	TRBJ2-7	15	.	TGTGCCAGCAGTTATGTAGGGGTCAACTCCTACGAGCAGTACTTC	CASSYVGVNSYEQYF
.	TRBV5-1	TRBJ2-1	16	.	TGCGCCAGCAGCTTTTCCCTGCTCGGCTCCTACAATGAGCAGTTCTTC	CASSFSLLGSYNEQFF
.	TRBV11-2	TRBJ2-2	15	.	TGTGCCAGCAGCTTCTGGAGTGGAGAAACCGGGGAGCTGTTTTTT	CASSFWSGETGELFF
.	TRBV6-5	TRBJ2-7	16	.	TGTGCCAGCAGTTACGCTCAGGGGTTGGGAGGGTACGAGCAGTACTTC	CASSYAQGLGGYEQYF
once	TRBV12-5	TRBJ2-3	16	TRBD2	TGTGCTAGTGGACCCGGGACTAGGACAAACACAGATACGCAGTATTTT	CASGPGTRTNTDTQYF
once	TRBV9	TRBJ2-7	16	TRBD1	TGTGCCAGCAGCGTAGAACCGGGGACAGTTACCTACGAGCAGTACTTC	CASSVEPGTVTYEQYF
.	TRBV30	TRBJ1-2	13	TRBD1	TGTGCCTGGGGGACAGGGGGTTTCTATGGCTACACCTTC	CAWGTGGFYGYTF
.	TRBV19	TRBJ2-5	17	TRBD2	TGTGCCAGTAGCAACCCCAGACTAGCGGGGGTGCAAGAGACCCAGTACTTC	CASSNPRLAGVQETQYF
.	TRBV4-2	TRBJ1-6	14	.	TGTGCCAGCAGCCAGCCGGACCCTAATTCACCCCTCCACTTT	CASSQPDPNSPLHF
.	TRBV7-9	TRBJ2-2	15	.	TGTGCCAGCAGCTTAGGGACCGTCGATTCCGGGGAGCTGTTTTTT	CASSLGTVDSGELFF
.	TRBV28	TRBJ2-5	13	TRBD1	TGTGCCAGCAGTCTTGACAGGGAAGAGACCCAGTACTTC	CASSLDREETQYF
.	TRBV28	TRBJ2-1	16	.	TGTGCCAGCAGTTTATGGCGGGGCGAGGTTCCGAATGAGCAGTTCTTC	CASSLWRGEVPNEQFF
.	TRBV5-6	TRBJ1-2	15	.	TGTGCCAGCAGCCGGGCTGGCGGGTTGGCCTATGGCTACACCTTC	CASSRAGGLAYGYTF
.	TRBV7-2	TRBJ1-2	13	.	TGTGCCAGCTTTCGGGACCCGTCGAATGGCTACACCTTC	CASFRDPSNGYTF
.	TRBV6-6	TRBJ2-3	12	.	TGTGCCAGCAGTTACGGGGTAGATACGCAGTATTTT	CASSYGVDTQYF
.	TRBV5-5	TRBJ2-1	14	.	TGTGCCAGCAGCCACGGACTCGTTGTAGGTGAGCAGTTCTTC	CASSHGLVVGEQFF
.	TRBV27	TRBJ1-1	13	.	TGTGCCAGCAGTTTCCTGGACACAAGTGAAGCTTTCTTT	CASSFLDTSEAFF
.	TRBV9	TRBJ2-3	15	TRBD2	TGTGCCAGCAGCGGACTAGCGGGGGGTCCCTCGGGGCAGTATTTT	CASSGLAGGPSGQYF
.	TRBV28	TRBJ2-7	12	.	TGTGCCAGCAGTTCAGAGGTTTACGAGCAGTACTTC	CASSSEVYEQYF
.	TRBV19	TRBJ1-2	15	TRBD1	TGTGCCAGTGAGGGTGGACAGGGGATGTTCTATGGCTACACCTTC	CASEGGQGMFYGYTF
.	TRBV11-2	TRBJ2-2	14	TRBD1	TGTGCCAGCAGCCAGGGACAGTTCACCGGGGAGCTGTTTTTT	CASSQGQFTGELFF
.	TRBV30	TRBJ1-2	12	.	TGTGCCTGGAGTGAGGGAGCCTATGGCTACACCTTC	CAWSEGAYGYTF
.	TRBV5-5	TRBJ2-1	14	.	TGTGCCAGCAGCCTGGGGACTCCTTACAATGAGCAGTTCTTC	CASSLGTPYNEQFF
once	TRBV28	TRBJ1-2	15	.	TGTGCCAGCAGTCTCCTCCAGGGCATCCTGGGGGGCTACACCTTC	CASSLLQGILGGYTF
.	TRBV13	TRBJ2-2	15	.	TGTGCCAGCAGCCCAGGACAGATGAACACCGGGGAGCTGTTTTTT	CASSPGQMNTGELFF
.	TRBV9	TRBJ1-5	14	.	TGTGCCAGCAGCGTAGGGGGGTTGGGTCAGCCCCAGCATTTT	CASSVGGLGQPQHF
.	TRBV19	TRBJ2-7	14	TRBD2	TGTGCCAGTAGCGGGACTAGCGGCTCCTACGAGCAGTACTTC	CASSGTSGSYEQYF
.	TRBV21-1	TRBJ2-7	14	.	TGTGCCAGCACCCGATGCGGCAGGGTCTACGAGCAGTACTTC	CASTRCGRVYEQYF
.	TRBV11-2	TRBJ1-5	15	.	TGTGCCAGCAGCTTAGATCCGGGGGGCAATCAGCCCCAGCATTTT	CASSLDPGGNQPQHF
few	TRBV4-1	TRBJ1-1	15	.	TGCGCCAGCAGCCAAATAGGGGGTGGTGTCACTGAAGCTTTCTTT	CASSQIGGGVTEAFF
.	TRBV5-6	TRBJ1-3	15	TRBD1	TGTGCCAGCAGCTTCTGGGACAGGCCTGGAAACACCATATATTTT	CASSFWDRPGNTIYF
.	TRBV29-1	TRBJ1-1	10	.	TGCAGCGTTAAGAACACTGAAGCTTTCTTT	CSVKNTEAFF
.	TRBV27	TRBJ1-1	15	.	TGTGCCAGCAGTTCCCGAGCTCTAGAGGGCACTGAAGCTTTCTTT	CASSSRALEGTEAFF
.	TRBV6-5	TRBJ1-1	12	.	TGTGCCGTCGGAAGGATGAACACTGAAGCTTTCTTT	CAVGRMNTEAFF
once	TRBV11-2	TRBJ1-1	15	TRBD1	TGTGCCAGCAGCTCGCAGGGACAGGTTAACACTGAAGCTTTCTTT	CASSSQGQVNTEAFF
.	TRBV5-1	TRBJ1-2	14	.	TGCGCCAGCAGCTTGGGGACAGTGTCTTATGGCTACACCTTC	CASSLGTVSYGYTF
once	TRBV27	TRBJ1-2	14	.	TGTGCCAGCAGTTTATCTCCCGAGACCTATGGCTACACCTTC	CASSLSPETYGYTF
.	TRBV30	TRBJ2-1	12	.	TGTGCCTGGAGTGCCCGGAACAATGAGCAGTTCTTC	CAWSARNNEQFF
.	TRBV6-5	TRBJ2-2	14	.	TGTGCCAGCAGTTACTCCTACTCCACCGGGGAGCTGTTTTTT	CASSYSYSTGELFF
.	TRBV11-2	TRBJ1-1	15	.	TGTGCCAGCAGCTTAGTAGTAGGGGGAGACACTGAAGCTTTCTTT	CASSLVVGGDTEAFF
.	TRBV5-1	TRBJ2-3	16	.	TGCGCCAGCAGCTTGGCCGGGGGACGACCGGGAGATACGCAGTATTTT	CASSLAGGRPGDTQYF
.	TRBV28	TRBJ1-3	11	.	TGTGCCAGCAGGACCGGGCACACCATATATTTT	CASRTGHTIYF
.	TRBV19	TRBJ2-3	14	.	TGTGCCAGTAGTAGTCGGGGTAGCACAGATACGCAGTATTTT	CASSSRGSTDTQYF
.	TRBV30	TRBJ2-1	15	.	TGTGCCTGGAGTCCCCCCTTCGTACCGTGGAATGAGCAGTTCTTC	CAWSPPFVPWNEQFF
.	TRBV21-1	TRBJ2-7	13	.	TGTGCCAGCAGCTGGGACAGCGACTACGAGCAGTACTTC	CASSWDSDYEQYF
.	TRBV30	TRBJ1-5	14	.	TGTGCCTGGAGGTCAGAGGCGTCCAATCAGCCCCAGCATTTT	CAWRSEASNQPQHF
.	TRBV28	TRBJ2-7	12	.	TGTGCCAGCAGTTTAGAGGTGATGCGGCAGTACTTC	CASSLEVMRQYF
once	TRBV5-1	TRBJ1-6	15	.	TGCGCCAGTCGGGCCAGCGAGATCGTAGGGTCACCCCTCCACTTT	CASRASEIVGSPLHF
.	TRBV19	TRBJ1-5	16	.	TGTGCCAGTAGTCCAAGGGACCGAACGAGCAATCAGCCCCAGCATTTT	CASSPRDRTSNQPQHF
.	TRBV13	TRBJ1-6	15	TRBD1	TGTGCCAGCAGCTTCCGGGACAGGAGTAATTCACCCCTCCACTTT	CASSFRDRSNSPLHF
.	TRBV7-7	TRBJ2-1	15	TRBD1	TGTGCTAGCAGCCGGACAGGGGCCTCCTACAATGAGCAGTTCTTC	CASSRTGASYNEQFF
.	TRBV6-1	TRBJ2-5	12	.	TGTGCCAGCAGTCGGGAACTGGAGACCCAGTACTTC	CASSRELETQYF
.	TRBV28	TRBJ1-1	14	.	TGTGCCAGCAGTTTCCGGGGATTCAACACTGAAGCTTTCTTT	CASSFRGFNTEAFF
.	TRBV12-5	TRBJ1-5	17	.	TGTGCTAGTGGTTTGGTACTCGGACAGAAGTTAGATCAGCCCCAGCATTTT	CASGLVLGQKLDQPQHF